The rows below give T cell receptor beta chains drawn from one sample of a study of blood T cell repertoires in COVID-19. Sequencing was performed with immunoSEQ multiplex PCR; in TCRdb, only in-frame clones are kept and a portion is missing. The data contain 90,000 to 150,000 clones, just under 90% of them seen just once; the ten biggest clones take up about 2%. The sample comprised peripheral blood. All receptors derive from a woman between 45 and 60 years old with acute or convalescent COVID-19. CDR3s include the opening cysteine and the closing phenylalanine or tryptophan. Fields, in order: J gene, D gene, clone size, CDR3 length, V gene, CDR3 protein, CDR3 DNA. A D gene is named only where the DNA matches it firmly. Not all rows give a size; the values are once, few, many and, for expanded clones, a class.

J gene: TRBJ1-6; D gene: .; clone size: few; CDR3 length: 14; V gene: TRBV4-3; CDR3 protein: CASSQDRARGHVHF; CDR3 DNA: TGCGCCAGCAGCCAAGATAGGGCAAGGGGACATGTCCACTTT
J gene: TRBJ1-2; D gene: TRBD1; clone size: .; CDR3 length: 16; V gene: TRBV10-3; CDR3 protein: CAISESPIQGAYGYTF; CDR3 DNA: TGTGCCATCAGTGAGTCTCCAATACAGGGGGCCTATGGCTACACCTTC
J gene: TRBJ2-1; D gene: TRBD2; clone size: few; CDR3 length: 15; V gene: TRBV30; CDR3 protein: CAWSVELAGGNEQFF; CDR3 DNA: TGTGCCTGGAGTGTAGAACTAGCGGGAGGTAATGAGCAGTTCTTC
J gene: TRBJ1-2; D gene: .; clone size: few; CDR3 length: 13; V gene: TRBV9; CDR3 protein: CASSVGASYGYTF; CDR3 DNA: TGTGCCAGCAGCGTTGGGGCTTCCTATGGCTACACCTTC
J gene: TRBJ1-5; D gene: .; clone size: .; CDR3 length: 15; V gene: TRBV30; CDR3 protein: CAWSLPLGGGQPQHF; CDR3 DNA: TGTGCCTGGAGTCTCCCGTTGGGGGGGGGACAGCCCCAGCATTTT
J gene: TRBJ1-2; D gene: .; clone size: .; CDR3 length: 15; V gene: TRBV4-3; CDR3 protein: CASSQLDSPNYGYTF; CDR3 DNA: TGCGCCAGCAGCCAACTGGACAGTCCTAACTATGGCTACACCTTC
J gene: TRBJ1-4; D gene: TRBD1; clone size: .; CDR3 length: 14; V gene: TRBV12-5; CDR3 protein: CASGPGQGGEKLFF; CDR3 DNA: TGTGCTAGTGGTCCTGGACAGGGTGGTGAAAAACTGTTTTTT
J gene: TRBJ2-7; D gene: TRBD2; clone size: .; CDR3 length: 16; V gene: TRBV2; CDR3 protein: CASSGPLAGATYEQYF; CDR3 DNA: TGTGCCAGCAGTGGACCACTAGCGGGGGCCACCTACGAGCAGTACTTC
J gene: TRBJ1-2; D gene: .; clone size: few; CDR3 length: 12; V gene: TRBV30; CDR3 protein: CAWRPWSYGYTF; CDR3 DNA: TGTGCCTGGAGGCCTTGGAGCTATGGCTACACCTTC
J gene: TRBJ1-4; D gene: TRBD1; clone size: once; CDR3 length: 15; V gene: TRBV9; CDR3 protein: CASSERDSSDGKLFF; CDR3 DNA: TGTGCCAGCAGCGAAAGGGACAGCAGCGACGGAAAACTGTTTTTT
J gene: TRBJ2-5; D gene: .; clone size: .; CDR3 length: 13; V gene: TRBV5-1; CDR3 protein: CASSLVPEHAQYF; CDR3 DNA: TGCGCCAGCAGCTTGGTCCCAGAACATGCCCAGTACTTC
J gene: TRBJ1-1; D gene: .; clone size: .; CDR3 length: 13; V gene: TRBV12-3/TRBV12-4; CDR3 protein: CASSPEKNTEAFF; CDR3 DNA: TGTGCCAGCAGCCCCGAGAAGAACACTGAAGCTTTCTTT
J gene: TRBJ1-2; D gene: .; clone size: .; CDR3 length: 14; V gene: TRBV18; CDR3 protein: CASSPRNLQESYTF; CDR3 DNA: TGTGCCAGCTCACCACGGAACTTACAGGAGAGCTACACCTTC
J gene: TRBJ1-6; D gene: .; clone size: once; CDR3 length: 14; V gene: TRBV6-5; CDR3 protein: CATTRGGKESPLHF; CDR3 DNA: TGTGCCACCACGCGGGGAGGGAAGGAGTCACCCCTCCACTTT
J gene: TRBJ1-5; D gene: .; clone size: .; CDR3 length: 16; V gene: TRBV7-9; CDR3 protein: CASSSMDSGKYQPQHF; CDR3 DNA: TGTGCCAGCAGCTCCATGGACAGTGGGAAATATCAGCCCCAGCATTTT
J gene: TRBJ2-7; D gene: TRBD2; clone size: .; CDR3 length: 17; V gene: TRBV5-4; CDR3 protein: CASSWDGMSGGAGEQYF; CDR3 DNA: TGTGCCAGCAGCTGGGATGGTATGTCCGGGGGGGCAGGGGAGCAGTACTTC
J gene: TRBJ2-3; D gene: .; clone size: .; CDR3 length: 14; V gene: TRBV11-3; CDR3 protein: CASSLGFGTDTQYF; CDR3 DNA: TGTGCCAGCAGCTTAGGTTTCGGTACAGATACGCAGTATTTT
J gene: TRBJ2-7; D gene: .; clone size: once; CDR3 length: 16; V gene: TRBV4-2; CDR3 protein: CASSQDLTGGGYEQYF; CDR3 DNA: TGTGCCAGCAGCCAAGATTTGACTGGGGGAGGCTACGAGCAGTACTTC
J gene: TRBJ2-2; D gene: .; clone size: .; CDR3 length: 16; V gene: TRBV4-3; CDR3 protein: CASSQLPSPNTGELFF; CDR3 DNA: TGCGCCAGCAGCCAACTGCCTAGCCCCAACACCGGGGAGCTGTTTTTT
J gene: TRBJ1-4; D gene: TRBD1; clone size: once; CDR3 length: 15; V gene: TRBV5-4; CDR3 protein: CASSTRTGRSEKLFF; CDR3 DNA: TGTGCCAGCAGCACGCGGACAGGGAGAAGTGAAAAACTGTTTTTT
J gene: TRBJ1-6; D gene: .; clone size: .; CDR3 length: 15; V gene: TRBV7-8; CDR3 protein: CASSLLESYNSPLHF; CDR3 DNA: TGTGCCAGCAGCTTACTTGAGAGTTATAATTCACCCCTCCACTTT
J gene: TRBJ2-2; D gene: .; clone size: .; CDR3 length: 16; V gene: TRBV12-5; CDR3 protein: CASGSPLRVQTGELFF; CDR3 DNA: TGTGCTAGTGGTTCCCCTCTGCGGGTCCAAACCGGGGAGCTGTTTTTT
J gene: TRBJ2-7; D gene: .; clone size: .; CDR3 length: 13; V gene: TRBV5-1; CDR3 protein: CASSLDNFYEQYF; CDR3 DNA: TGCGCCAGCAGCTTGGACAATTTCTACGAGCAGTACTTC
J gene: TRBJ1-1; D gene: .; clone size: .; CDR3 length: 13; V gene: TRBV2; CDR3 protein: CASSGTLGTEAFF; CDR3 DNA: TGTGCCAGCAGTGGTACTCTTGGCACTGAAGCTTTCTTT
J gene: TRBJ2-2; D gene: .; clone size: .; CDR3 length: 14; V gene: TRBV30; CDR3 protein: CAWSGGRDTGELFF; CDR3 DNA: TGTGCCTGGAGTGGTGGGAGAGACACCGGGGAGCTGTTTTTT
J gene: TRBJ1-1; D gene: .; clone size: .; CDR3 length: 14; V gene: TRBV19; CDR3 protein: CASSIDRENTEAFF; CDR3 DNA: TGTGCCAGTAGTATTGACAGAGAGAACACTGAAGCTTTCTTT
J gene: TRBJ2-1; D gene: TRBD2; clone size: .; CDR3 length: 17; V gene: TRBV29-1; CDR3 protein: CSVIGTSGANSYNEQFF; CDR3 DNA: TGCAGCGTAATCGGGACTAGCGGGGCTAACTCCTACAATGAGCAGTTCTTC
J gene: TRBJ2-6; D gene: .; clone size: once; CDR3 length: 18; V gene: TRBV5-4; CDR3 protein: CASSLDPGSHSGANVLTF; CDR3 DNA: TGTGCCAGCAGCTTGGATCCGGGATCTCACTCTGGGGCCAACGTCCTGACTTTC
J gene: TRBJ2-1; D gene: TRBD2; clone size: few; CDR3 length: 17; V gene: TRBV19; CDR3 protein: CASSSWDLAGVRYEQFF; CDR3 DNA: TGTGCCAGTAGTAGCTGGGATCTAGCGGGAGTTAGGTATGAGCAGTTCTTC
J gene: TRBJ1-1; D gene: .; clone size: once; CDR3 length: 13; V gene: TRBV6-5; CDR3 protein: CASSPELFTEAFF; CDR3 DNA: TGTGCCAGCAGTCCTGAGCTATTCACTGAAGCTTTCTTT
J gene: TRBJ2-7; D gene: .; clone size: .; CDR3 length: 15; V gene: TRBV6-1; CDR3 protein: CASSDPAGSSYEQYF; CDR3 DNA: TGTGCCAGCAGTGACCCGGCGGGGAGCTCCTACGAGCAGTACTTC
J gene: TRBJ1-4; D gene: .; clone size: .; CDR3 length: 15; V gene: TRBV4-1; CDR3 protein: CASSQDQGLREKLFF; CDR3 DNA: TGCGCCAGCAGCCAAGATCAGGGGCTTAGAGAAAAACTGTTTTTT
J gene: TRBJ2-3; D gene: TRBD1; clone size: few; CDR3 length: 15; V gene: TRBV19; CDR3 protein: CASSLVDRARDTQYF; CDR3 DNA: TGTGCCAGTAGTTTGGTGGACAGGGCCAGAGATACGCAGTATTTT
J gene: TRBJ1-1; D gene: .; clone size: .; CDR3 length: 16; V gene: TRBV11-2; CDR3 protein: CASSLARSGGNTEAFF; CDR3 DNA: TGTGCCAGCAGCTTAGCTCGTTCAGGTGGGAACACTGAAGCTTTCTTT
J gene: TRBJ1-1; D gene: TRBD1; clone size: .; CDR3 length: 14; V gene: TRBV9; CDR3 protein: CASSVGQGGDGAFF; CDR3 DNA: TGTGCCAGCAGCGTAGGACAGGGAGGTGATGGAGCTTTCTTT
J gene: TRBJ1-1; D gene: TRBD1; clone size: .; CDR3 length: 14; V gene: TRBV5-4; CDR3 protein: CATNGQGKTTEAFF; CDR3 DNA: TGTGCCACCAACGGACAGGGGAAGACCACTGAAGCTTTCTTT
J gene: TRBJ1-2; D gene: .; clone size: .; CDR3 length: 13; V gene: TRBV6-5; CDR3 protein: CASSVGSGSGYTF; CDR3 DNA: TGTGCCAGCAGCGTAGGGTCGGGGTCTGGCTACACCTTC
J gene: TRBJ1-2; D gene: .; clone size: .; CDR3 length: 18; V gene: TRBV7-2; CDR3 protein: CASSFIPGQEVPLGGYTF; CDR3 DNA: TGTGCCAGCAGCTTCATACCGGGACAAGAGGTTCCCCTAGGTGGCTACACCTTC
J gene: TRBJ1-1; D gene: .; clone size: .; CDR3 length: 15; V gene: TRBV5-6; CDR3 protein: CASSLVDRTNTEAFF; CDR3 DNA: TGTGCCAGCAGCCTGGTTGACAGGACGAACACTGAAGCTTTCTTT
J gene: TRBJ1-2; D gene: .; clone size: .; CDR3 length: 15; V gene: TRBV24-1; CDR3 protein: CATSDYSTGDYGYTF; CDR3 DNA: TGTGCCACCAGTGATTATTCGACAGGCGACTATGGCTACACCTTC
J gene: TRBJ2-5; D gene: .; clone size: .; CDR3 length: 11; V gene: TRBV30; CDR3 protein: CAWSGTGGLNF; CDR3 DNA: TGTGCCTGGAGTGGGACGGGGGGCCTTAACTTC
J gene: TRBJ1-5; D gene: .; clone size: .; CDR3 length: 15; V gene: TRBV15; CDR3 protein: CATSRDGAGHQPQHF; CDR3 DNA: TGTGCCACCAGCAGAGATGGGGCCGGACATCAGCCCCAGCATTTT
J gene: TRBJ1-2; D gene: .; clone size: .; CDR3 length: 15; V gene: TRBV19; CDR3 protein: CASSTPRTENYGYTF; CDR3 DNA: TGTGCCAGTAGTACCCCTCGGACAGAGAACTATGGCTACACCTTC
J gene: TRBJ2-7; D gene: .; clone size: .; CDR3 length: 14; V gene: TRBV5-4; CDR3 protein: CASSGGLVPYEQYF; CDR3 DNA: TGTGCCAGCAGCGGGGGACTGGTCCCCTACGAGCAGTACTTC
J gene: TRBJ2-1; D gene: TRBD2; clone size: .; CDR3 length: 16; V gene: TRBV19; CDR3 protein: CASSLLAGVAYNEQFF; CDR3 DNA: TGTGCCAGTAGTCTACTAGCGGGAGTGGCCTACAATGAGCAGTTCTTC
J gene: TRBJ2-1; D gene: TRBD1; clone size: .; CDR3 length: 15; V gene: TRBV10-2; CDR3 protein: CASSPRDRVLNEQFF; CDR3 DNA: TGCGCCAGCAGTCCCCGGGACAGGGTTTTGAATGAGCAGTTCTTC
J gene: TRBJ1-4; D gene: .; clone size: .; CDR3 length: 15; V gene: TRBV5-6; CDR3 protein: CASSLGQTTNEKLFF; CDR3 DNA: TGTGCCAGCAGCTTGGGGCAGACAACTAATGAAAAACTGTTTTTT
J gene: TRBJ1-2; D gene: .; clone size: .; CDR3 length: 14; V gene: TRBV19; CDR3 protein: CASSIDRNRGGYTF; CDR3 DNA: TGTGCCAGTAGTATAGATCGTAACCGCGGAGGCTACACCTTC
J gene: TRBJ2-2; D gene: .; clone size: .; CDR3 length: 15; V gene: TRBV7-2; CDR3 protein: CASSPNGLNTGELFF; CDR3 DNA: TGTGCCAGCAGCCCGAATGGACTCAACACCGGGGAGCTGTTTTTT
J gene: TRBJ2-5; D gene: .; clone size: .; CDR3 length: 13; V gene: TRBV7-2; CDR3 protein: CASSIAVQETQYF; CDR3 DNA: TGTGCCAGCAGTATAGCAGTACAAGAGACCCAGTACTTC
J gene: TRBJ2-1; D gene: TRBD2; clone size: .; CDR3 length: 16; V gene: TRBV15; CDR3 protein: CATSRPGTSGFNEQFF; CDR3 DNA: TGTGCCACCAGCAGACCTGGGACTAGCGGCTTCAATGAGCAGTTCTTC
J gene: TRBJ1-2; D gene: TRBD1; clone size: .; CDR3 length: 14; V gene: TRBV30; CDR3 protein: CAWRFGTGGYGYTF; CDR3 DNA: TGTGCCTGGAGGTTTGGGACAGGGGGTTATGGCTACACCTTC
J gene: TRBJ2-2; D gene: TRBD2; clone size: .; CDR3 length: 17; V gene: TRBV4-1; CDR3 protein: CASSQAHPGGPSGELFF; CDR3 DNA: TGCGCCAGCAGCCAAGCCCACCCGGGGGGGCCTTCCGGGGAGCTGTTTTTT
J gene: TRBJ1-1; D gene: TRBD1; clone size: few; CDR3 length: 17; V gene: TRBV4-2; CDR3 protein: CASSPPWRQGINTEAFF; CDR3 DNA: TGTGCCAGCAGCCCCCCATGGCGACAGGGGATCAACACTGAAGCTTTCTTT
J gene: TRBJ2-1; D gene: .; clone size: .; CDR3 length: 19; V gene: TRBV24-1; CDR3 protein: CATSDLQGPLLGAYNEQFF; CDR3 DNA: TGTGCCACCAGTGATCTACAGGGTCCCTTGCTTGGCGCGTACAATGAGCAGTTCTTC
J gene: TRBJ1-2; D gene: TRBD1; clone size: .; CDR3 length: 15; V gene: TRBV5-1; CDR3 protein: CASSLSGQGEGGYTF; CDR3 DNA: TGCGCCAGCAGCTTGTCTGGACAGGGCGAAGGGGGCTACACCTTC
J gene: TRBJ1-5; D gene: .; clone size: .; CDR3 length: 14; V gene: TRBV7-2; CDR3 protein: CASSLDPGEQPQHF; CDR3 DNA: TGTGCCAGCAGCCTAGACCCAGGGGAGCAGCCCCAGCATTTT
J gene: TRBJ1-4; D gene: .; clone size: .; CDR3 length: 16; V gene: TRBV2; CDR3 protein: CASLPGGWRTNEKLFF; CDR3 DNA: TGTGCCAGCCTTCCGGGTGGGTGGAGGACTAATGAAAAACTGTTTTTT
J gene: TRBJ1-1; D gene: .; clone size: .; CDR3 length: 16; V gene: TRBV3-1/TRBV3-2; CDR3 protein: CASSQVGLGVRTEAFF; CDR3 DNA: TGTGCCAGCAGCCAAGTGGGCCTCGGGGTGAGGACTGAAGCTTTCTTT
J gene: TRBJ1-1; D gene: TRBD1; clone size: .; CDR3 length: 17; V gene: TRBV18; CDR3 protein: CASSPPGTGGWGTEAFF; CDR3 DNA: TGTGCCAGCTCACCCCCAGGGACAGGGGGGTGGGGCACTGAAGCTTTCTTT